The 19 T cell receptor beta chains given below trace back to one sample, sequenced in a study of blood T cell repertoires in COVID-19. TCRdb's copy holds only in-frame clones and misses some; the assay was immunoSEQ multiplex PCR. This repertoire shows a few hundred thousand clones, approximately 90% found once; its top ten account for roughly 0.99%. Specimen: PBMCs or T cells enriched from blood (not recorded which). These receptors were collected from a man younger than 35 who had recovered from COVID-19.

This rearrangement joins TRBV5-1 to TRBJ1-2, with a weak D call TRBD1 (6 bases). V lost 0 bases, J lost 4 bases, and 13 bases lay in between. Germline V CDR1 and CDR2: SGHRS, YFSETQ. CDR3 length: 15 amino acids. CDR3 region: CASSLVSGEGYGYTF. The CDR3 coding sequence is TGCGCCAGCAGCTTGGTGTCAGGGGAGGGCTATGGCTACACCTTC.

V usage is TRBV4-1 and J usage is TRBJ2-1; 8 bases are a match to TRBD2. J was trimmed by 8 bases and V by 6 bases; bases with no gene match: 15. Germline CDR1 MGHRA, CDR2 YSYEKL. This CDR3 region has 16 residues. The CDR3 is CASSRLVGRGVYEQFF. The CDR3 DNA follows: TGCGCCAGCAGTCGCCTTGTTGGGCGGGGGGTCTATGAGCAGTTCTTC.

The chain joins TRBV5-1 to TRBJ2-2, with D unclear. V shed 3 bases and J shed 9 bases, with 12 bases lying between them. The CDR3 is 13 residues long. Germline lookup yields CDR1 SGHRS and CDR2 YFSETQ. The CDR3 spells CASSSSSLRELFF. The CDR3 DNA is TGCGCCAGCAGCTCTTCTTCACTTAGGGAGCTGTTTTTT.

Of note for this clone: Other DNA sequences within the sample encode an identical CDR3. The rearrangement uses TRBV18 and TRBJ1-2; no reliable D call. The V end was cut by 3 bases, the J end by 7 bases, with 9 bases between. The germline CDR1 and CDR2 sequences are KGHSH and LQKENI. The CDR3 runs 12 residues. CDR3 loop: CASSPREGGYTF. The CDR3 region has the DNA TGTGCCAGCTCACCTCGGGAGGGTGGCTACACCTTC.

The V call is TRBV3-1 (or the pseudogene TRBV3-2), the J call TRBJ2-7, with D unclear. The germline V gene encodes CDR1 LGHDT and CDR2 YNNKEL (reference sequence). With 6 bases removed from V and 2 bases from J, the gap between germline ends came to 8 bases. The CDR3 extends over 12 amino acids. CDR3 sequence reads: CASRAETYEQYF. Written as DNA, the CDR3 is TGTGCCAGCAGGGCGGAAACCTACGAGCAGTACTTC.

CDR3 amino acids: CASSYDPGDGYTF. The CDR3 nucleotides read TGTGCCAGCAGTTACGATCCCGGGGATGGCTACACCTTC. V is TRBV6-6 and J is TRBJ1-2; no definite D call. This CDR3 has 13 amino acids. Between the trimmed V and J ends, which lost 2 bases and 6 bases, there was a span of 10 bases. Per germline, CDR1 MNHNY and CDR2 SVGAGI (reference sequence).

This clone was observed many times. The J gene is TRBJ2-2, the V gene TRBV6-4, with 7 bases identical to TRBD2. The CDR3 is made up of 13 amino acids. V shed 5 bases and J 3 bases; nucleotides not matched to a gene: 0. In germline, CDR1 is MRHNA, CDR2 SNTAGT. The CDR3 bases are TGTGCCAGCAGTAGCGGGGACACCGGGGAGCTGTTTTTT. This codes for CASSSGDTGELFF.

This chain uses TRBV3-1 (or the pseudogene TRBV3-2) with TRBJ2-2, with no clear D. Germline values: CDR1 LGHDT, CDR2 YNNKEL (reference sequence). Trimming pared 0 bases from V and 1 base from J, leaving 6 bases between. This CDR3 comprises 15 residues. The CDR3 here is CASSQDSLNTGELFF. Written as DNA, the CDR3 is TGTGCCAGCAGCCAAGATTCCCTGAACACCGGGGAGCTGTTTTTT.

The chain joins TRBV28 to TRBJ2-2; TRBD1 agrees at 7 bases. The germline CDR1 and CDR2 sequences are MDHEN and SYDVKM. The length of the CDR3 is 15 residues. The V and J ends lost 4 bases and 3 bases, in that order; junction bases with no gene match: 5. The DNA of the CDR3 is TGTGCCAGCAGTTCACAGGGGAAGTACACCGGGGAGCTGTTTTTT. It specifies CASSSQGKYTGELFF.

The rearrangement links TRBV7-2 to TRBJ2-7, with TRBD2 matching 7 bases. Germline CDR1 and CDR2: SGHTA and FQGNSA. The trim removed 3 bases at V and 5 bases at J, leaving 10 bases unmatched. The CDR3 totals 15 residues. CDR3 sequence: CASSFWAGAINEQYF. The CDR3 nucleotides are TGTGCCAGCAGCTTCTGGGCGGGAGCAATTAACGAGCAGTACTTC.

This chain joins TRBV9 and TRBJ2-1, with a tentative D call TRBD2 (6 bases). CDR3 size: 16 residues. V was cut by 4 bases and J by 1 base, with 15 bases left in between. Germline V gives CDR1 SGDLS, CDR2 YYNGEE. CDR3 nucleotides: TGTGCCAGCAGCATCCTGAGCGGGCCGTCCTACAATGAGCAGTTCTTC. Amino acids: CASSILSGPSYNEQFF.

The genes are TRBV6-5 and TRBJ1-3; a weak D match, TRBD1 (5 bases). Germline V gives CDR1 MNHEY, CDR2 SVGAGI. The ends were cut back, 6 bases at V and 4 bases at J, with 16 bases in the middle. The CDR3 runs 15 residues. DNA for the CDR3: TGTGCCAGCAGGAGGGTCGGGGGGACCGGAAACACCATATATTTT. This translates into CASRRVGGTGNTIYF.

The chain recombines TRBV5-1 with TRBJ2-2; 9 nucleotides agree with TRBD1. V shed 2 bases, J shed 6 bases, and the junction held 5 bases outside the gene matches. Germline V gene data show CDR1 as SGHRS and CDR2 as YFSETQ. CDR3 length: 15 residues. The CDR3 nucleotides read TGCGCCAGCAGCTTAGGGGACAGGGAGGCCGGGGAGCTGTTTTTT. Its translation is CASSLGDREAGELFF.

The chain recombines TRBV3-1 (or the pseudogene TRBV3-2) with TRBJ2-7, with TRBD1 identical over 7 bases. CDR3 size: 14 residues. V trimming: 2 bases; J trimming: 2 bases; junction bases outside the gene matches: 3. Germline CDR1 LGHDT, CDR2 YNNKEL (reference sequence). The CDR3 DNA reads as TGTGCCAGCAGCCAATGGGACAGCACCTACGAGCAGTACTTC. It codes for CASSQWDSTYEQYF.

This sequence joins TRBV6-4 and TRBJ2-3; no clear D. V lost 5 bases, J lost 7 bases, and 13 bases lay in between. The CDR3 has 13 amino acids. The germline CDR1 and CDR2 sequences are MRHNA and SNTAGT. The CDR3: CASSNSAQNTQYF. CDR3 bases: TGTGCCAGCAGTAACAGTGCTCAAAATACGCAGTATTTT.

This clone was recorded a few times. This CDR3 reads CASSLGGLAQHF. The CDR3 coding sequence is TGTGCCAGCAGCCTTGGCGGTTTGGCCCAGCATTTT. The gene calls are TRBV12-3 or TRBV12-4 and TRBJ1-5; no definite D call. The CDR3 sequence is 12 residues long. Trimming pared 6 bases from V and 11 bases from J, leaving 14 bases between.

The chain has TRBV4-1 and TRBJ1-1, with 11 nucleotides matching TRBD1. This CDR3 spans 15 amino acids. CDR1 MGHRA and CDR2 YSYEKL come from the germline V gene. The V and J ends lost 0 bases and 11 bases, in that order; junction bases with no gene match: 8. The CDR3 here is CASSQEGQGEISAFF. The CDR3 DNA reads TGCGCCAGCAGCCAAGAGGGACAGGGGGAGATCAGCGCTTTCTTT.

The chain carries TRBV27 and TRBJ2-4; the match to TRBD2 covers 9 bases. CDR3 length: 17 amino acids. V shed 4 bases, J shed 1 base, and the junction held 8 bases outside the gene matches. Germline V gene sequence: CDR1 MNHEY, CDR2 SMNVEV (reference sequence). The CDR3 DNA sequence: TGTGCCAGCAGTTCCCGTAGCGGGAGCTTGGCCAAAAACATTCAGTACTTC. It encodes CASSSRSGSLAKNIQYF.

CDR3 DNA sequence: TGCGCCAGCAGTCAATCGAATGGGACAGGGATCCCGCCCCAGCATTTT. Translation gives CASSQSNGTGIPPQHF. The gene calls are TRBV23-1 and TRBJ1-5; 9 nucleotides align to TRBD1. TRBV23-1 is an open reading frame, and its role is uncertain. The junction had 9 bases not matched to a gene; V was cut back by 0 bases and J by 9 bases. The CDR3 length is 16 residues.